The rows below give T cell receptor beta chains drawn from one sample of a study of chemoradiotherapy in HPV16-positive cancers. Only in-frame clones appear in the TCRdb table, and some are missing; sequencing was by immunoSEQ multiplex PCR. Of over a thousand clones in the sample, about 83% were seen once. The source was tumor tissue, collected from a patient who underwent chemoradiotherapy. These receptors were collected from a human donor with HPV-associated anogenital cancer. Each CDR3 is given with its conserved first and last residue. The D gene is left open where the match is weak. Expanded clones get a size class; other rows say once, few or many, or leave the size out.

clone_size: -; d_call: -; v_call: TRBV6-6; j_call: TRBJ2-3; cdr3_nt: TGTGCCAGCGGGGTAGCCGCAGATACGCAGTATTTT; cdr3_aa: CASGVAADTQYF
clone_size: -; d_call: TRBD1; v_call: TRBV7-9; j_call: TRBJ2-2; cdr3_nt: TGTGCCAGCAGCTTCAGAGGGACAGGGACAACATTGGGAACCGGGGAGCTGTTTTTT; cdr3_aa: CASSFRGTGTTLGTGELFF
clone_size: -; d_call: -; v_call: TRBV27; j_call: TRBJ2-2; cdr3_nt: TGTGCCAGCAGAAATACAGGGACCGGGGAGCTGTTTTTT; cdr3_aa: CASRNTGTGELFF
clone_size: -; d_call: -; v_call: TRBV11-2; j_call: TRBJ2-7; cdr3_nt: TGTGCCAGCAGCTTAGCGATTGTCAACGAGCAGTACTTC; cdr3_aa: CASSLAIVNEQYF
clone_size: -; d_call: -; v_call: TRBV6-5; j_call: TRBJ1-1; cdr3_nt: TGTGCCAGCAGTTACTCGGGGCGTGAAGCTTTCTTT; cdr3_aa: CASSYSGREAFF
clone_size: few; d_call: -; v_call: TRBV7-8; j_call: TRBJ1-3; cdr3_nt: TGTGCCAGCAGCTTATCCTATCCGAACACCATATATTTT; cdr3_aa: CASSLSYPNTIYF
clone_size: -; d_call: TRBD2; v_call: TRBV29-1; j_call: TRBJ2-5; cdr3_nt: TGCAGCTCCCCTTCCCCGCGGGAGGGCCGAGAGACCCAGTACTTC; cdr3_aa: CSSPSPREGRETQYF
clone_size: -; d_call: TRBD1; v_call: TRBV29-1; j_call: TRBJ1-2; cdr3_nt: TGCAGCGTCCACACAGGGACAGTTATCTATGGCTACACCTTC; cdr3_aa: CSVHTGTVIYGYTF
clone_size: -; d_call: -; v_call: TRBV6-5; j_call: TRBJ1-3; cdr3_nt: TGTGCCAGCAGTTACTCCCTGTGGAAAAACACCATATATTTT; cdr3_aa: CASSYSLWKNTIYF
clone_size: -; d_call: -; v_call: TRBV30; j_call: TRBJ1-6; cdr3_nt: TGTGCCTGGAGTGATAAAGGGTCTTATAATTCACCCCTCCACTTT; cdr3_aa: CAWSDKGSYNSPLHF
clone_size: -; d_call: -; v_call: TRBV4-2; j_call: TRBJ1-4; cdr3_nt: TGTGCCAGCAGCCAAGAGTTGATGCTGGGTTTTGAAAAACTGTTTTTT; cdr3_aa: CASSQELMLGFEKLFF
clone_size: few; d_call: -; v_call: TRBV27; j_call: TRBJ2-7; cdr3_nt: TGTGCCAGCAGCGGCGGGCGGGGTTCGGGCGAGCAGTACTTC; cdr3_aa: CASSGGRGSGEQYF
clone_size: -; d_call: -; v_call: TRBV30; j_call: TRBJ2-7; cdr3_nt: TGTGCCTGGAGTACGGCCTACGAGCAGTACTTC; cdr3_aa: CAWSTAYEQYF
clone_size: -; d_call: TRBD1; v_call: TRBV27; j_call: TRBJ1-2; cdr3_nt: TGTGCCAGCTCTGGACAGGGCGGGGTTGGCTACACCTTC; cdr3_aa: CASSGQGGVGYTF
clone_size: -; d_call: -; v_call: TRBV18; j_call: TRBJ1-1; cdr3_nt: TGTGCCAGCTCACCCGGGGTGAACACTGAAGCTTTCTTT; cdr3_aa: CASSPGVNTEAFF
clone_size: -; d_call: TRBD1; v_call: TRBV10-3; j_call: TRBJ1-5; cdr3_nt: TGTGCCATCAGTGAGGGATCTGGGACAGGGGCTGGAGAGCCCCAGCATTTT; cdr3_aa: CAISEGSGTGAGEPQHF
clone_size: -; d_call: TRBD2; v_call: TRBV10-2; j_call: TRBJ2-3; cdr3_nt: TGCGCCAGCAGTGTAGCGGGGGCCCGCACAGATACGCAGTATTTT; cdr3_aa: CASSVAGARTDTQYF
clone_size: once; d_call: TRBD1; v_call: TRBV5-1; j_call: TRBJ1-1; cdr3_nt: TGCGCCAGCAGCCCCCGTCCCGGGACAGGGAGGGACACTGAAGCTTTCTTT; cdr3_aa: CASSPRPGTGRDTEAFF
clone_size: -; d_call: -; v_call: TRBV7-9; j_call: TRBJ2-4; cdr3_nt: TGTGCCAGCAGCCTCCACCAAGCCAAAAACATTCAGTACTTC; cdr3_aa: CASSLHQAKNIQYF
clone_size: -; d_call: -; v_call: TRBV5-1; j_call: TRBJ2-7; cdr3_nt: TGCGCCAGCAGCTTGGAGGGGCCGGTGTACGAGCAGTACTTC; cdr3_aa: CASSLEGPVYEQYF
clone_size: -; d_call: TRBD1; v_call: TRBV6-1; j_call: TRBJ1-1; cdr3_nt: TGTGCCAGCAGTCCATGGACAGGGGGGTACACTGAAGCTTTCTTT; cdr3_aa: CASSPWTGGYTEAFF
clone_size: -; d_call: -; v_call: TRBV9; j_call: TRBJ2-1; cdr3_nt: TGTGCCAGCAGCGTAGGTCCAGCGGGTGGGAATGAGCAGTTCTTC; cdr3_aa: CASSVGPAGGNEQFF
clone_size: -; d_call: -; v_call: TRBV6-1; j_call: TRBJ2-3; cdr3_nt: TGTGCCAGCTACGCGGACTCATCTAGCACAGATACGCAGTATTTT; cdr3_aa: CASYADSSSTDTQYF
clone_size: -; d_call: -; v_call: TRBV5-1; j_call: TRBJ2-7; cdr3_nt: TGCGCCAGCAGCTCGATGGACAGTTTTTCCTACGAGCAGTACTTC; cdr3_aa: CASSSMDSFSYEQYF
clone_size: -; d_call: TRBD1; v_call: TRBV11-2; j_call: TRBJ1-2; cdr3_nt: TGTGCCAGCAGCTACAGACAGGGATCCTATGGCTACACCTTC; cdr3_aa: CASSYRQGSYGYTF
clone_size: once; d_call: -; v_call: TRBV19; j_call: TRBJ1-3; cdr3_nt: TGTGCCAGTAGTATGGTCCAGGGAAACACCATATATTTT; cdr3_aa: CASSMVQGNTIYF
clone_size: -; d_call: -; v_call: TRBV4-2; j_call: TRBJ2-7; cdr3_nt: TGTGCCAGCAGCCAAGATATCCAGGGGAGCTCCTACGAGCAGTACTTC; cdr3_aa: CASSQDIQGSSYEQYF
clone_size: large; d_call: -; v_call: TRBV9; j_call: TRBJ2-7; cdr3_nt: TGTGCCAGCAGCACACTAGATGGGGGGGGCCGTGACGAGCAGTACTTC; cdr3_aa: CASSTLDGGGRDEQYF
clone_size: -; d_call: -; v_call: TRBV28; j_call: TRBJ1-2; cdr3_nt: TGTGCCAGCAGTTTCCGCAGGGAGGAGGCAGGCTACACCTTC; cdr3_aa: CASSFRREEAGYTF
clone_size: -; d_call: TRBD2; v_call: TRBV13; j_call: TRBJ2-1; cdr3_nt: TGTGCCAGCAATCCCCCTGGCGGGGGGTACAATGAGCAGTTCTTC; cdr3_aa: CASNPPGGGYNEQFF
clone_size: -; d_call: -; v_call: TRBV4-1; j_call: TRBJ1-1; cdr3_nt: TGCGCCAGCAGCCAAGTGTCATACACTGAAGCTTTCTTT; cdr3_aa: CASSQVSYTEAFF
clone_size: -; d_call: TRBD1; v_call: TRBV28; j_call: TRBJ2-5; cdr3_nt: TGTGCCAGCAGTAGATCAGGGGGCGCGGACCGTGATGAAGTGACCCAGTACTTC; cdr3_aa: CASSRSGGADRDEVTQYF
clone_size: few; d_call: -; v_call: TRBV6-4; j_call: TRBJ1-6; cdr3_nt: TGTGCCAGCAGGCGTACGAGCTCCTATAATTCACCCCTCCACTTT; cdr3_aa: CASRRTSSYNSPLHF
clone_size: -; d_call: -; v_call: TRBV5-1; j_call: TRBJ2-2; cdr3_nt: TGCGCCAGCAGCACACCGGAGTACGGGGAGCTGTTTTTT; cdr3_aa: CASSTPEYGELFF
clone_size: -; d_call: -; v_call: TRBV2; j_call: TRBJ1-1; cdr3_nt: TGTGCCAGCATACCCGCTACTAAAATGAACACTGAAGCTTTCTTT; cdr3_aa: CASIPATKMNTEAFF
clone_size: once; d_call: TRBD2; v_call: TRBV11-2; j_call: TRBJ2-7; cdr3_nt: TGTGCCAGCAGCCTAGCGGATGTTGCCTACGAGCAGTACTTC; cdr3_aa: CASSLADVAYEQYF
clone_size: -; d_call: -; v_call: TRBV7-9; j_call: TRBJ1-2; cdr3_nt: TGTGCCAGCAGCTTAGGGGCAGGGGTTAACTATGGCTACACCTTC; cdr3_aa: CASSLGAGVNYGYTF
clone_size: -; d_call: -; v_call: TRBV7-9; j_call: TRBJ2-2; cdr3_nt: TGTGCCAGCAGCTTAGCGTCTGCCGGGGAGCTGTTTTTT; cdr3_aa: CASSLASAGELFF
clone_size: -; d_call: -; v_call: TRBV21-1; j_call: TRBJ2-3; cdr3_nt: TGTGCCAGCAGCGAAGGATGGCGGGGGAGCACAGATACGCAGTATTTT; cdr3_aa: CASSEGWRGSTDTQYF
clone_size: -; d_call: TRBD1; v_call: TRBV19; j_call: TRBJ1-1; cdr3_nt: TGTGCCAGTAGTATAACAGGGGGCGTCTCTGAAGCTTTCTTT; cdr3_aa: CASSITGGVSEAFF
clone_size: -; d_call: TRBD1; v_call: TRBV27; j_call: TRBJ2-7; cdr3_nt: TGTGCCAGCAGTCCGACAGGGGTTAACTACGAGCAGTACTTC; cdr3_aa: CASSPTGVNYEQYF
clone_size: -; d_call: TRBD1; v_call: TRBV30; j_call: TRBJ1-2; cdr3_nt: TGTGCCTGGAAGGACAGGGGCTACTATGGCTACACCTTC; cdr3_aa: CAWKDRGYYGYTF
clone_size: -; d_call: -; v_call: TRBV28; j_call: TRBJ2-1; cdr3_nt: TGTGCCAGCAGTTCGCGACACTTGGTCGTACTCCAACGGGGCAATGAGCAGTTCTTC; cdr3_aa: CASSSRHLVVLQRGNEQFF
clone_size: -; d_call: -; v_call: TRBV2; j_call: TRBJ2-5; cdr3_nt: TGTGCCAGCAGTGTTGGAGGGCCAGGAGAGACCCAGTACTTC; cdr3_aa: CASSVGGPGETQYF
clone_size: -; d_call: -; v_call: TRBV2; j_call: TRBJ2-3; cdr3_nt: TGTGCCAGCAGTGATAGTTTAGCGGAAGTTAGCACAGATACGCAGTATTTT; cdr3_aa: CASSDSLAEVSTDTQYF
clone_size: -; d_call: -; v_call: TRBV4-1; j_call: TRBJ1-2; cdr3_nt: TGCGCCAGCAGCGCTGTAAATTTCTATGGCTACACCTTC; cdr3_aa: CASSAVNFYGYTF
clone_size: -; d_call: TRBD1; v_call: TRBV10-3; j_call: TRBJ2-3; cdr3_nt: TGTGCCACCGGACAGGGGGGAGATACGCAGTATTTT; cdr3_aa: CATGQGGDTQYF
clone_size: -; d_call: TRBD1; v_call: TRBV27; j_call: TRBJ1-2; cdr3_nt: TGTGCCAGCAGCTCTTGGGACAGAGAAGGCTACACCTTC; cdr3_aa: CASSSWDREGYTF
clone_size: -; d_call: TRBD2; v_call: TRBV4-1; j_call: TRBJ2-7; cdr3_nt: TGCGCCAGCAGCCAATCTAGCGGGGGCGCCTACGAGCAGTACTTC; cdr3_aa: CASSQSSGGAYEQYF
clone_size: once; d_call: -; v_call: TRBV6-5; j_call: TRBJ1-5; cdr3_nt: TGTGCCAGCAGTCGGACAGGCAATCAGCCCCAGCATTTT; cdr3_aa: CASSRTGNQPQHF
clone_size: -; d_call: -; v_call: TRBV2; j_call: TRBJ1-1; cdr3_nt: TGTGCCAGCATCCCGGGACACCCGCAAGCTTTCTTT; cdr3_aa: CASIPGHPQAFF
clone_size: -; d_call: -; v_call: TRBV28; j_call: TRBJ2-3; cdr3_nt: TGTGCCAGCAGTTTAACGGGGGTCACAGATACGCAGTATTTT; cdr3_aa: CASSLTGVTDTQYF
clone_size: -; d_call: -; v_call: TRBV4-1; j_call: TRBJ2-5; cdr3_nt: TGCGCCAGCAGCCAAGGCGGCAGATACCAAGAGACCCAGTACTTC; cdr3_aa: CASSQGGRYQETQYF
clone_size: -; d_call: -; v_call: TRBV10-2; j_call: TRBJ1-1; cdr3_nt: TGCGCCAGCAGTGAGTGGTCCACAACCTCGACTGAAGCTTTCTTT; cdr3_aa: CASSEWSTTSTEAFF
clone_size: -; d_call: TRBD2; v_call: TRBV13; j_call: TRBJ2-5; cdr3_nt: TGTGCCAGCAGCTTCGCCGGGACTAGCGGGGAGGAGACCCAGTACTTC; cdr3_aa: CASSFAGTSGEETQYF
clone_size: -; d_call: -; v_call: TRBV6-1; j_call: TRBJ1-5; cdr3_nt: TGTGCCAGCAGTTCCCGACCAAACCTTGGGCAGCCCCAGCATTTT; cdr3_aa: CASSSRPNLGQPQHF
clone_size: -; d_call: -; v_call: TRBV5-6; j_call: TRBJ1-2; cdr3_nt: TGTGCCAGCAGCTTAGCTCTTAACTATGGCTACACCTTC; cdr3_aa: CASSLALNYGYTF
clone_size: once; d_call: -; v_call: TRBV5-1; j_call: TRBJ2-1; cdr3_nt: TGCGCCAGCAGCTTGGTATGGGGCAATGAGCAGTTCTTC; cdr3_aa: CASSLVWGNEQFF
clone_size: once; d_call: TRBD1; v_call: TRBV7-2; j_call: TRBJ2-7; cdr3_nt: TGTGCCAGCAGCCCCAATAGGTGGACAGGGCCGTACTTC; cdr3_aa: CASSPNRWTGPYF